The T cell receptor beta chain under discussion was sequenced for a study of CD8 T cells in ankylosing spondylitis. Study results and caveats: CD8+ disease-linked clones were present at relatively low frequencies in blood. Earlier literature documents some of the motif variants in reactive arthritis synovial fluid and blood.

A quantitative 5'-RACE method, one with molecular barcodes, was used to make TCR beta libraries. TCRdb ran MiXCR on the 5' RACE reads and lists one entry per CDR3 protein. This sample has 250,000 to 300,000 distinct CDR3 sequences, with around 20% found just once. This clonotype has just a few counts. Its target is unknown. CDR1 and CDR2 (germline): SQVTM, ANQGSEA. The CDR3 has 13 residues. Source material: blood, either unsorted or a sorted T cell fraction (not recorded which). This sequence joins TRBV29-1 and TRBJ2-3, with D possibly being TRBD2 (6 bases). The clonotype comes from a male donor with ankylosing spondylitis or in good health (not recorded which). CDR3 coding DNA: TGCACGTCCGGCGGCGGGGTCCGGGATACGCAGTATTTT. It yields the protein CTSGGGVRDTQYF.